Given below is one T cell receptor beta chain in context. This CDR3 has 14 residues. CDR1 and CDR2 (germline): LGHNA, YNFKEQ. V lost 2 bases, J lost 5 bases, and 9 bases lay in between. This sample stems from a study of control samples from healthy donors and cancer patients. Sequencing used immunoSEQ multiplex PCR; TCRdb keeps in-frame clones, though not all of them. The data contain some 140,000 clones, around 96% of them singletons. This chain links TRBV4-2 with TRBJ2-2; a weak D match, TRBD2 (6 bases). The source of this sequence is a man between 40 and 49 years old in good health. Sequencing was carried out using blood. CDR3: CASSQQRGTGELFF. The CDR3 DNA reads TGTGCCAGCAGCCAACAACGGGGGACCGGGGAGCTGTTTTTT.